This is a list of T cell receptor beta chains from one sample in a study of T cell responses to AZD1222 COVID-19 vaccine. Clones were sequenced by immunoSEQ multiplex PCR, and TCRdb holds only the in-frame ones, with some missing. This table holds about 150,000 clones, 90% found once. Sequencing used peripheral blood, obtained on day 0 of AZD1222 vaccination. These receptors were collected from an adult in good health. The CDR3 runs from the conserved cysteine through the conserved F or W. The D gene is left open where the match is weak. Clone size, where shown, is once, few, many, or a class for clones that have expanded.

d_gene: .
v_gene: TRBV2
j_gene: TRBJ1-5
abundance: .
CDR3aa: CASMIRQGNQPQHF
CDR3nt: TGTGCCAGCATGATTCGACAGGGCAATCAGCCCCAGCATTTT

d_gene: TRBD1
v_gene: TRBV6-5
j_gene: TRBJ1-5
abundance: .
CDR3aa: CASRTGQGGQPQHF
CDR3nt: TGTGCCAGCAGGACCGGACAGGGGGGTCAGCCCCAGCATTTT

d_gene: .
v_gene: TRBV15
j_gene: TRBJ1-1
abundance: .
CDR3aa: CATRGLMNTEAFF
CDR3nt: TGTGCCACCAGGGGACTGATGAACACTGAAGCTTTCTTT

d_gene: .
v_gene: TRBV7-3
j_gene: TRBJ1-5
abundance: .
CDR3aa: CASSLTSRQPQHF
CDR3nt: TGTGCCAGCAGCTTAACGAGCCGGCAGCCCCAGCATTTT

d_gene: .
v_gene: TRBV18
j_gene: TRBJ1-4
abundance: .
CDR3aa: CASSLRDEEKLFF
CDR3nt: TGTGCCAGCTCACTCAGGGATGAAGAAAAACTGTTTTTT

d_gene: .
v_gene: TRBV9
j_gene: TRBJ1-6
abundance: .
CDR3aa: CASSDPGGLGPLHF
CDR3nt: TGTGCCAGCAGCGACCCCGGGGGGCTCGGACCCCTCCACTTT

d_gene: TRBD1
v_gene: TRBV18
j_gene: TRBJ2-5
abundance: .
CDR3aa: CASSPPTGGRVGETQYF
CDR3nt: TGTGCCAGCTCACCACCGACAGGGGGCCGTGTAGGGGAGACCCAGTACTTC

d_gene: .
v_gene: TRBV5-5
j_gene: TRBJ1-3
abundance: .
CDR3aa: CASSLTGDTIYF
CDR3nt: TGTGCCAGCAGCTTGACTGGGGACACCATATATTTT

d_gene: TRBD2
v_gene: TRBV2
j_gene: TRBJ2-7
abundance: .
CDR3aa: CASRTSGVGEQYF
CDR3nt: TGTGCCAGCAGGACTAGCGGGGTTGGTGAGCAGTACTTC

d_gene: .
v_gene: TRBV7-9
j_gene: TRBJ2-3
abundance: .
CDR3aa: CASSLGTDTQYF
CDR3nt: TGTGCCAGCAGCCTCGGGACAGATACGCAGTATTTT

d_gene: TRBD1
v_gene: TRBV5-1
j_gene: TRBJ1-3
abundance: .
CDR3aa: CASSLGQGATFGNTIYF
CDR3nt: TGCGCCAGCAGCCTGGGACAGGGGGCCACTTTTGGAAACACCATATATTTT

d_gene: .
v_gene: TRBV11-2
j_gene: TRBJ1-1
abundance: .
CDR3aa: CASSLDFGVRRTEAFF
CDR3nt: TGTGCCAGCAGCTTAGATTTTGGGGTTCGAAGGACTGAAGCTTTCTTT

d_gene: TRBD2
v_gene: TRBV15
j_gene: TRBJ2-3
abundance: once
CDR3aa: CATSRGHTSGGRFSTDTQYF
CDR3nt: TGTGCCACCAGCAGAGGACATACTAGCGGTGGTCGCTTCAGCACAGATACGCAGTATTTT

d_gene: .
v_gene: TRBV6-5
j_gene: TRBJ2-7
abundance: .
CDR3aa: CASSSIWKGPEQYF
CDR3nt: TGTGCCAGCAGCTCCATTTGGAAGGGGCCCGAGCAGTACTTC

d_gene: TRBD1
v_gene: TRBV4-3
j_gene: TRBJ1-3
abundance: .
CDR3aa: CASSQGQGVGNTIYF
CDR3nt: TGCGCCAGCAGCCAAGGACAGGGCGTAGGAAACACCATATATTTT

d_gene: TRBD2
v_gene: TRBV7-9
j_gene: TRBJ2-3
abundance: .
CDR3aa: CASSFPSGMGIDTQYF
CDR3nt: TGTGCCAGCAGCTTTCCTAGCGGGATGGGGATAGATACGCAGTATTTT

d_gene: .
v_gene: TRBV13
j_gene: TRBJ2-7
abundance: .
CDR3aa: CASSLGGSYEQYF
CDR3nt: TGTGCCAGCAGCTTAGGGGGATCCTACGAGCAGTACTTC

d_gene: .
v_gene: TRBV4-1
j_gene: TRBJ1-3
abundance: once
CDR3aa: CASSQGWGLGIVNGNTIYF
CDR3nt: TGCGCCAGCAGCCAAGGTTGGGGCCTGGGAATCGTAAATGGAAACACCATATATTTT

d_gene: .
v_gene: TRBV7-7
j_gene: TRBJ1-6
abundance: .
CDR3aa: CASSLDRYSPLHF
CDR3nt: TGTGCTAGCAGCTTAGACCGTTATTCACCCCTCCACTTT

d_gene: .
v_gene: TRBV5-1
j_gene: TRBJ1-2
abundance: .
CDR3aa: CASSWTFNYGYTF
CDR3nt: TGCGCCAGCAGCTGGACATTTAACTATGGCTACACCTTC

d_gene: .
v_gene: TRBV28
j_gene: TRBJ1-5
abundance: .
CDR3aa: CASSTQTLYNQPQHF
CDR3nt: TGTGCCAGCAGTACCCAGACCCTATACAATCAGCCCCAGCATTTT

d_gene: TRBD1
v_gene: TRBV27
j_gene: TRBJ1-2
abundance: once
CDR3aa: CASSTRQGDYGYTF
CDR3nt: TGTGCCAGCAGTACCCGACAGGGGGACTATGGCTACACCTTC

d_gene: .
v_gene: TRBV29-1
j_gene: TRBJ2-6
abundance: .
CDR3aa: CSVEDRVRKRGFSGANVLTF
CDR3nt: TGCAGCGTTGAAGATCGGGTCAGAAAAAGGGGATTCTCTGGGGCCAACGTCCTGACTTTC

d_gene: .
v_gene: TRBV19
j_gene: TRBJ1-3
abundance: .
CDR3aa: CASSMGGQIGNTIYF
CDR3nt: TGTGCCAGTAGTATGGGAGGACAAATTGGAAACACCATATATTTT

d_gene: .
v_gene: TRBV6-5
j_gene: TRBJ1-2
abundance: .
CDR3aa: CASTPGWNYGYTF
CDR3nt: TGTGCCAGCACCCCCGGATGGAACTATGGCTACACCTTC

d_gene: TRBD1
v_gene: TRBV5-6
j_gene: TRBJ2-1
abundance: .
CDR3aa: CASSRDSSYNEQFF
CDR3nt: TGTGCCAGCAGCCGGGACAGCTCCTACAATGAGCAGTTCTTC

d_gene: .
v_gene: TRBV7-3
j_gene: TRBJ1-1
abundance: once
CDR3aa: CASSLGGTAFF
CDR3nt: TGTGCCAGCAGCCTAGGGGGAACAGCTTTCTTT

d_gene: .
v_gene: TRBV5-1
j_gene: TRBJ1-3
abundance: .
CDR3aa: CASSLVGASGNTIYF
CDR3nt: TGCGCCAGCAGCTTGGTGGGGGCCTCTGGAAACACCATATATTTT

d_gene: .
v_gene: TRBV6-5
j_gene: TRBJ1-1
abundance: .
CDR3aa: CASSHRPGEAFF
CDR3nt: TGTGCCAGCAGCCACAGGCCTGGGGAAGCTTTCTTT

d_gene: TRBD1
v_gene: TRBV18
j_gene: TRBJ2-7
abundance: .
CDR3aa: CASSPLGQGSYEQYF
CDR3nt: TGTGCCAGCTCACCTTTGGGACAGGGGTCCTACGAGCAGTACTTC

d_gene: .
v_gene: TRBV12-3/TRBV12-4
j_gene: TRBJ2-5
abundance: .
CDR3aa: CASSPYQETQYF
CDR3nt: TGTGCCAGCAGTCCTTACCAAGAGACCCAGTACTTC

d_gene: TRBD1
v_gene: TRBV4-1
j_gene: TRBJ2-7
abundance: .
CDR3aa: CASSQPRQGRYEQYF
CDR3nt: TGCGCCAGCAGCCAACCGAGACAGGGAAGGTACGAGCAGTACTTC

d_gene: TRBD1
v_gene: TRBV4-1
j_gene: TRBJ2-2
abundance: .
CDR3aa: CASSQDQGARGGELFF
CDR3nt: TGCGCCAGCAGCCAAGACCAGGGGGCGCGTGGCGGGGAGCTGTTTTTT

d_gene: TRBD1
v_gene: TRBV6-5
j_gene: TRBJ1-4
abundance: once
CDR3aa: CASSYGTVMGWEKLFF
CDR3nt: TGTGCCAGCAGTTACGGGACAGTCATGGGTTGGGAAAAACTGTTTTTT

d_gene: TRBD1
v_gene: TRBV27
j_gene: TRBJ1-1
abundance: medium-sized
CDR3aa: CASSTGGTEAFF
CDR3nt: TGTGCCAGCAGTACAGGGGGGACTGAAGCTTTCTTT

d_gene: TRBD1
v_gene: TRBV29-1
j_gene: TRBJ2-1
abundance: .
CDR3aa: CSARTGGSYNEQFF
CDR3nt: TGCAGCGCCAGGACAGGGGGCTCCTACAATGAGCAGTTCTTC

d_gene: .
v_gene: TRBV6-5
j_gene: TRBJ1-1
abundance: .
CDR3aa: CASSDRSNTEAFF
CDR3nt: TGTGCCAGCAGCGACAGGTCGAACACTGAAGCTTTCTTT

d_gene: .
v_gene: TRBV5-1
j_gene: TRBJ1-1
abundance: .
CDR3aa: CASSLGRPYTEAFF
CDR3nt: TGCGCCAGCAGCTTGGGACGTCCCTACACTGAAGCTTTCTTT

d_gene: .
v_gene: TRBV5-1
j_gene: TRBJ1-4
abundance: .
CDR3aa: CASRSSTNEKLFF
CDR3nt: TGCGCCAGCAGATCTTCAACTAATGAAAAACTGTTTTTT